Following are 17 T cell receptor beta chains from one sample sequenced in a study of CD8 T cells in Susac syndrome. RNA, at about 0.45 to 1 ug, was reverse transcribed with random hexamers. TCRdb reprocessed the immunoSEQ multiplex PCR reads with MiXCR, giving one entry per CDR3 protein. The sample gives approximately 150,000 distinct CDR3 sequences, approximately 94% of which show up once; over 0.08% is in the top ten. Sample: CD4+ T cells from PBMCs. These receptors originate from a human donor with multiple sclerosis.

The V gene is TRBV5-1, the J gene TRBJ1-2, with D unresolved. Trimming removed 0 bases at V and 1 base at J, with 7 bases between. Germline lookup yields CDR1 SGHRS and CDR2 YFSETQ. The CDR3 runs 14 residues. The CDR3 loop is CASSLDPNNYGYTF. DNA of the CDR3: TGCGCCAGCAGCTTGGATCCCAATAACTATGGCTACACCTTC.

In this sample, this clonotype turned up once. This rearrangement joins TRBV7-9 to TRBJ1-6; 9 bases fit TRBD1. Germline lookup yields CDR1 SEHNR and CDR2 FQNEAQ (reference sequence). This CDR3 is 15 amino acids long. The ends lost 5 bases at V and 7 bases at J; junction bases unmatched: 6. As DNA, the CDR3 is TGTGCCAGCAGCCCTGCCGACAGGGGGAATTCACCCCTCCACTTT. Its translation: CASSPADRGNSPLHF.

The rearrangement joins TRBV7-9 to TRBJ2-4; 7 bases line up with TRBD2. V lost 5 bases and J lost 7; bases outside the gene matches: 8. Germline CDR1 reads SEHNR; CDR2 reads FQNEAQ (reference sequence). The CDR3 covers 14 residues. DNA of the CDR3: TGTGCCAGCAGCGACCCCCTCGGGGGGAACATTCAGTACTTC. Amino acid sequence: CASSDPLGGNIQYF.

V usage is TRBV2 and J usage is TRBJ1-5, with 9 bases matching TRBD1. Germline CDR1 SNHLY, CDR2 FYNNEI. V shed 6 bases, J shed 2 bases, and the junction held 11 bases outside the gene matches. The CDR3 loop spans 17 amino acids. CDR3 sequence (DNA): TGTGCCAGCAGGACCGGGACAGGGCGTTCTGGCAATCAGCCCCAGCATTTT. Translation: CASRTGTGRSGNQPQHF.

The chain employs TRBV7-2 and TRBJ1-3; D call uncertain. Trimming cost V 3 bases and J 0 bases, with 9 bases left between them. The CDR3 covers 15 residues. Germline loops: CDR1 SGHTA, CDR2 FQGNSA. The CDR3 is CASSLDADSGNTIYF. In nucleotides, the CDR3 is TGTGCCAGCAGCTTGGACGCGGACTCTGGAAACACCATATATTTT.

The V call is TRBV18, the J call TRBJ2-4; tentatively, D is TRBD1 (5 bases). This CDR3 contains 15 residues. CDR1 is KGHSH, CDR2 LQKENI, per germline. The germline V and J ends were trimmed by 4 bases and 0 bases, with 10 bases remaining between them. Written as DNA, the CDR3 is TGTGCCAGCTCACTATCAGGGTTAGCCAAAAACATTCAGTACTTC. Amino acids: CASSLSGLAKNIQYF.

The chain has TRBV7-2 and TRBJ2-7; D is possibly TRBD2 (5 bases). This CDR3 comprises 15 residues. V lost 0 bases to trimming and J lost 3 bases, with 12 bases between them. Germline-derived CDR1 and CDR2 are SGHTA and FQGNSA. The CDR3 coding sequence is TGTGCCAGCAGCTTAGCAGGGAGCCTGGTCTACGAGCAGTACTTC. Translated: CASSLAGSLVYEQYF.

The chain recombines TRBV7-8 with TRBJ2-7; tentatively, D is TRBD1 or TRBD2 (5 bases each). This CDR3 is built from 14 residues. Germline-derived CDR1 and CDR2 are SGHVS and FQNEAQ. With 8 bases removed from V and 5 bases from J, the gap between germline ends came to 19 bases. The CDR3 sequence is CASLLGVVGDEQYF. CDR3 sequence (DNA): TGTGCCAGCTTGCTTGGGGTGGTGGGGGACGAGCAGTACTTC.

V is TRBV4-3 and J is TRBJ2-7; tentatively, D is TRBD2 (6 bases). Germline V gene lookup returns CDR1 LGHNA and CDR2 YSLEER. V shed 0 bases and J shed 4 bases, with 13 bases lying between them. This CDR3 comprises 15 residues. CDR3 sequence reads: CASSQESGYQYEQYF. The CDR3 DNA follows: TGCGCCAGCAGCCAAGAAAGCGGGTACCAATACGAGCAGTACTTC.

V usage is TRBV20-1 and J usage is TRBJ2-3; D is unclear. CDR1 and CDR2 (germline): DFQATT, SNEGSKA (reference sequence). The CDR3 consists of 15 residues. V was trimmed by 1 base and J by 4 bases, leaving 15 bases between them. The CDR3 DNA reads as TGCAGTGCTAGAGTTCTAGAAGTTGCCGCAGATACGCAGTATTTT. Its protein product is CSARVLEVAADTQYF.

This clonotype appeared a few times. The DNA of the CDR3 is TGCGCCAGCAGCCAGGCCCGCCGGGAGACCCAGTACTTC. Translation gives CASSQARRETQYF. The chain combines TRBV4-1 with TRBJ2-5; D unclear. Trimming took off 3 bases at V and 5 bases at J, with 10 bases between the two ends. The CDR3 covers 13 residues. Per the germline V gene, CDR1 is MGHRA and CDR2 is YSYEKL.

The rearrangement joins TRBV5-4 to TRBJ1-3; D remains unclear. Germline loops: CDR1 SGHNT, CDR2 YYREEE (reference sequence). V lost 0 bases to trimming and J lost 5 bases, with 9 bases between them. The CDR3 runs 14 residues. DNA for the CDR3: TGTGCCAGCAGCTTGGAGCCGGTTCGAAACACCATATATTTT. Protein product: CASSLEPVRNTIYF.

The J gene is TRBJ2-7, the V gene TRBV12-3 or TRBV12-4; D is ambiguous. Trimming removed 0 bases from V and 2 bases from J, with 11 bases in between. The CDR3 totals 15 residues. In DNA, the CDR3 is TGTGCCAGCAGTTTAGCAGGGCGCCAGGCCTACGAGCAGTACTTC. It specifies CASSLAGRQAYEQYF.

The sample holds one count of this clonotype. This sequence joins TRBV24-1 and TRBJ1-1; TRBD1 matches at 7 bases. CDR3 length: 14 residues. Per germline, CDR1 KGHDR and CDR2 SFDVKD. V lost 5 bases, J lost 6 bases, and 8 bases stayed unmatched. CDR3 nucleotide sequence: TGTGCCACCAGTGCGGCAGGGGGAGGCCCTGAAGCTTTCTTT. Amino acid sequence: CATSAAGGGPEAFF.

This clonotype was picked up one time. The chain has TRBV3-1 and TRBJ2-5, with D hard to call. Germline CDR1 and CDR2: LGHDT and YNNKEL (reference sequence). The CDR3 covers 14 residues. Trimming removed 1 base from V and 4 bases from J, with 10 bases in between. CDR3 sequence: CASSQGVGGETQYF. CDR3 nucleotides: TGTGCCAGCAGCCAAGGGGTGGGTGGAGAGACCCAGTACTTC.

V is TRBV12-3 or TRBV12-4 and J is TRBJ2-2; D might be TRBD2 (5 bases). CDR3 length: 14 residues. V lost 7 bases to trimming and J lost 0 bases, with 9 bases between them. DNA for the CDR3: TGTGCCAGCACCACCGGGGCGAACACCGGGGAGCTGTTTTTT. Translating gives CASTTGANTGELFF.

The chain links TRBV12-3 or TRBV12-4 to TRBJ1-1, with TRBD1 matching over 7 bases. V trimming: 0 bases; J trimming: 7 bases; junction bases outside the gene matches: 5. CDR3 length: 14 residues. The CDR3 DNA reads TGTGCCAGCAGTTTAGCGATAGGGGGCGGTGAAGCTTTCTTT. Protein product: CASSLAIGGGEAFF.